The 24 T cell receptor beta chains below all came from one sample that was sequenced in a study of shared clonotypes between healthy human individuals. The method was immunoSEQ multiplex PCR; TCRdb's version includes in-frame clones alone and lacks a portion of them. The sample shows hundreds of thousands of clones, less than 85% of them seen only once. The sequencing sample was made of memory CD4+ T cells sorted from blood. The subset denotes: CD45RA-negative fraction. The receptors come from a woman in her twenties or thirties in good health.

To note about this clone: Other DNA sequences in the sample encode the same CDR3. CDR3 nucleotides: TGTGCCAGCAGTCTGAGACAGGGAAGAACTGAAGCTTTCTTT. Translation: CASSLRQGRTEAFF. The chain joins TRBV6-5 to TRBJ1-1; 7 nucleotides match TRBD1. The trim removed 5 bases at V and 5 bases at J, leaving 8 bases unmatched. The germline V gene encodes CDR1 MNHEY and CDR2 SVGAGI. The CDR3 is 14 amino acids.

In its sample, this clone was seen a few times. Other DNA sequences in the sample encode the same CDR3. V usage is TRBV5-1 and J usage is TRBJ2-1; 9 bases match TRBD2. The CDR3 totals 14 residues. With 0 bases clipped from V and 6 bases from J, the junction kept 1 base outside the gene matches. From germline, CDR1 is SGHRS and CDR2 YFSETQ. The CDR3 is CASSLVLAGNEQFF. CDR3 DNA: TGCGCCAGCAGCTTGGTACTAGCGGGCAATGAGCAGTTCTTC.

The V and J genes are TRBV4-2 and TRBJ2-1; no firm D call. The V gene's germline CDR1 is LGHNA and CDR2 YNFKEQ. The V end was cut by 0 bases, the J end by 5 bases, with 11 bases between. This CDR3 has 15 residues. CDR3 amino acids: CASSQDGYTNNEQFF. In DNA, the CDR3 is TGTGCCAGCAGCCAAGACGGGTATACGAACAATGAGCAGTTCTTC.

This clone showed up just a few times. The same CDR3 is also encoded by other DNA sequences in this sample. Here the CDR3 reads CSVPGQGNYGYTF. The CDR3 nucleotides are TGCAGCGTTCCTGGACAGGGGAACTATGGCTACACCTTC. V gene TRBV29-1 combines with J gene TRBJ1-2; 9 bases line up with TRBD1. Germline loops: CDR1 SQVTM, CDR2 ANQGSEA. The CDR3 is 13 amino acids. With 5 bases clipped from V and 2 bases from J, the junction kept 3 bases outside the gene matches. Full variable domain (outside the CDR3, taken from reference TRBV29-1 and TRBJ1-2): SAVISQKPSRDICQRGTSLTIQCQVDSQVTMMFWYRQQPGQSLTLIATANQGSEATYESGFVIDKFPISRPNLTFSTLTVSNMSPEDSSIYLCSVPGQGNYGYTFGSGTRLTVV.

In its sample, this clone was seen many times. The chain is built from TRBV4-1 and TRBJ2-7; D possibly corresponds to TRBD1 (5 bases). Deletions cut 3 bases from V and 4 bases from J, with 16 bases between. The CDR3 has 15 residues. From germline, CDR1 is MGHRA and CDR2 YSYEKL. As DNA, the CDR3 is TGCGCCAGCAGCCAGGCCCCTACAGGTGGGTACGAGCAGTACTTC. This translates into CASSQAPTGGYEQYF.

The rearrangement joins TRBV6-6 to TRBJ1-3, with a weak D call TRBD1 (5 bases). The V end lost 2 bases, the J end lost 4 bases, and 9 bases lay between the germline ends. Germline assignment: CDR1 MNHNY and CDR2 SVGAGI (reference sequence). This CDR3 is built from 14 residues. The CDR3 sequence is CASSYGGEGNTIYF. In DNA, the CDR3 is TGTGCCAGCAGTTACGGAGGGGAAGGAAACACCATATATTTT.

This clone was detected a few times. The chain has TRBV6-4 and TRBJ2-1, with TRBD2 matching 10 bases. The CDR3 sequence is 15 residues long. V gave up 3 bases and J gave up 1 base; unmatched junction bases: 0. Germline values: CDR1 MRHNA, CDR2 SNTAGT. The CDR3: CASSEAGGSYNEQFF. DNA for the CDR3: TGTGCCAGCAGTGAAGCGGGAGGGTCCTACAATGAGCAGTTCTTC.

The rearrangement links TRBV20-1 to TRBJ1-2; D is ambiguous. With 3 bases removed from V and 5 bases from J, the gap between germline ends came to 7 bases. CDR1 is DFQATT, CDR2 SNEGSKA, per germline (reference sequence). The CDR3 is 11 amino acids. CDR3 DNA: TGCAGTGCTAGTACAGCTTATGGCTACACCTTC. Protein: CSASTAYGYTF.

The CDR3 spells CASSTRTSREETQYF. The CDR3 nucleotides are TGTGCCAGTAGTACGAGGACTAGCAGAGAAGAGACCCAGTACTTC. The V gene is TRBV19, the J gene TRBJ2-5; 8 bases fit TRBD2. This CDR3 has 15 residues. With 4 bases clipped from V and 3 bases from J, the junction kept 7 bases outside the gene matches. CDR1 is LNHDA and CDR2 is SQIVND in the germline V gene (reference sequence).

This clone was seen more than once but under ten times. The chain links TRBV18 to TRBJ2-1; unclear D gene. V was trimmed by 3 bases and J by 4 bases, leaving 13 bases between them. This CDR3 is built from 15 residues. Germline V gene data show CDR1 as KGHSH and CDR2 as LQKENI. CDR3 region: CASSPSLTQYNEQFF. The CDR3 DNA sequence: TGTGCCAGCTCACCTAGTTTAACACAGTACAATGAGCAGTTCTTC.

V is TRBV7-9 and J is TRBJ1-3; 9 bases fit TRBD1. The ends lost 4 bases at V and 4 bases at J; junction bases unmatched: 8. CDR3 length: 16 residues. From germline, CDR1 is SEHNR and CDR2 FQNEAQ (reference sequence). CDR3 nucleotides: TGTGCCAGCAGCTACATGACAGGGGGATCAGGAAACACCATATATTTT. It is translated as CASSYMTGGSGNTIYF.

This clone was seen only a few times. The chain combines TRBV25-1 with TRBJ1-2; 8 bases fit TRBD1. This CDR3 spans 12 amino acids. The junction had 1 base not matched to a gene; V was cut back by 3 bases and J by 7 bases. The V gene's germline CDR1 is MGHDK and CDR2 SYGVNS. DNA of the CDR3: TGTGCCAGCAGTGACGACAGGGGTGGCTACACCTTC. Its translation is CASSDDRGGYTF.

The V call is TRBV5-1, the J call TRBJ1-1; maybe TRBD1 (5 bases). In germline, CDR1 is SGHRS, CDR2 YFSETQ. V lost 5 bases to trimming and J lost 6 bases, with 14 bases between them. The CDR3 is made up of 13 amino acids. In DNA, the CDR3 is TGCGCCAGCAGGGCAGGGAAGGGGCCTGAAGCTTTCTTT. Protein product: CASRAGKGPEAFF.

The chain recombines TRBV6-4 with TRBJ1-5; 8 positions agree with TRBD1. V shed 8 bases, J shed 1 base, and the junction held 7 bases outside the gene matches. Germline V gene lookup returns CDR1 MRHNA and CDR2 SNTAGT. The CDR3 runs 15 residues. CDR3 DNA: TGTGCCAGCGGGGGACAGGAAGGGAGCAATCAGCCCCAGCATTTT. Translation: CASGGQEGSNQPQHF.

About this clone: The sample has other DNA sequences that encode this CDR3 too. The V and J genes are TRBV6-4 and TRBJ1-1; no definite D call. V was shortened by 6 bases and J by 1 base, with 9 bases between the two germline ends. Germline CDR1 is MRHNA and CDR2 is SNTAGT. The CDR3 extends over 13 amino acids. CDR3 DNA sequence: TGTGCCAGCAGAAGGGCTACGAACACTGAAGCTTTCTTT. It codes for CASRRATNTEAFF.

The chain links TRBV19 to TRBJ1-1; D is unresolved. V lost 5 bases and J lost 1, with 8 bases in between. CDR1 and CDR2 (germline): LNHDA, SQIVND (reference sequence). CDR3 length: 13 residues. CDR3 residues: CASSPGRNTEAFF. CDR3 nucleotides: TGTGCCAGTAGTCCCGGACGGAACACTGAAGCTTTCTTT.

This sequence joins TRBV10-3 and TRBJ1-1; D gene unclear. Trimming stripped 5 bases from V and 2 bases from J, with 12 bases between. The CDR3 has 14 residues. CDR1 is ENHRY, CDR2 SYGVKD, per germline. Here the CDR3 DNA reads TGTGCCATCAGTCTAAATCAGCGAAACACTGAAGCTTTCTTT. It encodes CAISLNQRNTEAFF.

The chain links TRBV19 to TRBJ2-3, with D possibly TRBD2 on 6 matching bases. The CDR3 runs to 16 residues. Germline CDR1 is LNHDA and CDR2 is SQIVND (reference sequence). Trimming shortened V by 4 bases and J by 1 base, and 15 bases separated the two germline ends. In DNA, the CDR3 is TGTGCCAGTAGTACCATTAGTGGGGAGGGCACAGATACGCAGTATTTT. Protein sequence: CASSTISGEGTDTQYF.

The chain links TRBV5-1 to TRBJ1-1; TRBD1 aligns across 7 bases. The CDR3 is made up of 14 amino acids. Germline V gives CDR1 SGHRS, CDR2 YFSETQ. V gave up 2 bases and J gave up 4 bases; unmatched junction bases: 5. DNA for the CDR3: TGCGCCAGCAGCTTCGACAGGGAGGGCACTGAAGCTTTCTTT. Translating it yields CASSFDREGTEAFF.

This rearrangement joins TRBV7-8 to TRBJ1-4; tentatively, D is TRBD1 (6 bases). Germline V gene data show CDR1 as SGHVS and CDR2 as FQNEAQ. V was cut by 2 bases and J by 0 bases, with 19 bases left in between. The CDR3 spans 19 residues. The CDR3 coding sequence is TGTGCCAGCAGCTTACAACTCAGGGGCGGGATTGCAACTAATGAAAAACTGTTTTTT. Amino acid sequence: CASSLQLRGGIATNEKLFF.

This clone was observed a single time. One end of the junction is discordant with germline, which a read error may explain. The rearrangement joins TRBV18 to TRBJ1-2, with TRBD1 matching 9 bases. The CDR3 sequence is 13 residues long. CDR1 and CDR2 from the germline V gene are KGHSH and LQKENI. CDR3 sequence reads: CASSPSPPGQGAF. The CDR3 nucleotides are TGTGCCAGCTCACCCTCCCCACCGGGACAGGGTGCCTTC.

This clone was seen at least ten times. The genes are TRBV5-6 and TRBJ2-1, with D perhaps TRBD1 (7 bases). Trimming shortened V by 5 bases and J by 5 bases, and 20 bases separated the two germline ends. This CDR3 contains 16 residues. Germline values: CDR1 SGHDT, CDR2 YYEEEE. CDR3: CASSSWRDRRHNEQFF. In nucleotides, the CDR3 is TGTGCCAGCAGTTCCTGGAGGGACAGAAGACACAATGAGCAGTTCTTC.

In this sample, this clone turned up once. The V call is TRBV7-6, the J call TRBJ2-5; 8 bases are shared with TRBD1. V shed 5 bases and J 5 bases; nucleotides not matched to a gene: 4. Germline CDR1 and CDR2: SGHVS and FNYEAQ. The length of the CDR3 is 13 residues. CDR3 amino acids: CASSRTGIETQYF. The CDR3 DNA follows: TGTGCCAGCAGCCGGACAGGGATCGAGACCCAGTACTTC.

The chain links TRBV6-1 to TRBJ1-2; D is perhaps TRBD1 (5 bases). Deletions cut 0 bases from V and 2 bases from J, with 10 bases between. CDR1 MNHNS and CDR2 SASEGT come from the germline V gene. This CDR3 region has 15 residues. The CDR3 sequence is CASSEAGALNYGYTF. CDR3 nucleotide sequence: TGTGCCAGCAGTGAAGCTGGGGCCCTAAACTATGGCTACACCTTC.